The 24 T cell receptor beta chains below were found in one sample sequenced in a study of blood T cell repertoires in COVID-19 (dated by TCRdb to 2018 to 2021). The method behind the library was the immunoSEQ multiplex PCR assay. Not all clones reach the TCRdb copy of this immuneACCESS table, which keeps in-frame sequences only. Checked studies attribute under half of the gap to unresolved V genes and leave the rest unexplained. The sample table shows approximately 100,000 clones, and roughly 71% are seen once. Approximately 5.9% of the sample comes from the top ten. The sequencing sample was made of peripheral blood. The receptor set was obtained from a man aged 80 or over with acute or convalescent COVID-19.

The genes are TRBV7-9 and TRBJ2-1; 7 bases line up with TRBD2. The CDR3 consists of 15 residues. Germline values: CDR1 SEHNR, CDR2 FQNEAQ (reference sequence). Germline trimming cut 2 bases from V and 6 bases from J; bases unmatched to any gene: 7. The CDR3 sequence is CASSLTGGISNEQFF. The CDR3 DNA sequence: TGTGCCAGCAGCTTAACGGGGGGAATTAGCAATGAGCAGTTCTTC.

The J gene is TRBJ1-1, the V gene TRBV10-3; 9 positions match TRBD1. After removal of 10 bases from V and 5 bases from J, the junction contained 8 bases not matched to a gene. The CDR3 length is 13 residues. Germline assignment: CDR1 ENHRY and CDR2 SYGVKD. CDR3 nucleotides: TGTGCCACGACGACAGGGGGAGGGACTGAAGCTTTCTTT. Protein product: CATTTGGGTEAFF.

V usage is TRBV4-2 and J usage is TRBJ2-3, with 9 bases fitting TRBD2. The CDR3 is 20 residues long. Germline V gives CDR1 LGHNA, CDR2 YNFKEQ. Unmatched junction bases numbered 24, after V lost 0 bases and J lost 11 bases. The CDR3 spells CASSQERGTAGGLLRAKQYF. Written as DNA, the CDR3 is TGTGCCAGCAGCCAAGAAAGAGGGACAGCGGGGGGTTTACTCAGGGCGAAGCAGTATTTT.

The gene calls are TRBV28 and TRBJ1-5; D remains unclear. V lost 5 bases and J 8 bases, leaving 7 bases between the germline ends. CDR1 and CDR2 (germline): MDHEN, SYDVKM. The CDR3 length is 11 residues. In DNA, the CDR3 is TGTGCCAGCAGTCAACGGGAGCCCCAGCATTTT. Translating it yields CASSQREPQHF.

CDR3 DNA: TGTGCCGGGGGCAATAGCGGGAGGTTGAAGACCCAGTACTTC. It codes for CAGGNSGRLKTQYF. The rearrangement links TRBV6-6 to TRBJ2-5; 10 bases match TRBD2. The CDR3 runs 14 residues. Germline CDR1 is MNHNY and CDR2 is SVGAGI (reference sequence). The V and J ends lost 11 bases and 6 bases, in that order; junction bases with no gene match: 12.

The rearrangement links TRBV4-1 to TRBJ2-5, with 7 nucleotides matching TRBD2. CDR3 length: 16 residues. V lost 3 bases to trimming and J lost 2 bases; unmatched junction nucleotides: 9. The germline V gene encodes CDR1 MGHRA and CDR2 YSYEKL. This chain's CDR3 is CASSHPGRTYQETQYF. CDR3 sequence (DNA): TGCGCCAGCAGCCACCCCGGGAGGACCTATCAAGAGACCCAGTACTTC.

The V call is TRBV5-1, the J call TRBJ2-5, with D possibly TRBD2 on 7 matching bases. This CDR3 has 14 residues. Looked up from germline, CDR1 is SGHRS and CDR2 is YFSETQ. Trimming cost V 4 bases and J 2 bases, with 12 bases left between them. This chain's CDR3 is CASSQRGAQETQYF. The CDR3 DNA is TGCGCCAGCAGCCAACGGGGGGCTCAAGAGACCCAGTACTTC.

This chain connects TRBV7-8 to TRBJ1-2; D is undetermined. The V gene lost 5 bases and the J gene lost 2 bases, with 12 bases spanning the gap. Germline CDR1 SGHVS, CDR2 FQNEAQ. The CDR3 contains 14 residues. CDR3 sequence: CASSPPTVNYGYTF. CDR3 in DNA: TGTGCCAGCAGCCCCCCAACAGTCAACTATGGCTACACCTTC.

The chain carries TRBV11-2 and TRBJ2-1; 9 bases align to TRBD2. From germline, CDR1 is SGHAT and CDR2 FQNNGV. The CDR3 runs to 17 residues. J was trimmed by 2 bases and V by 1 base; bases with no gene match: 6. As DNA, the CDR3 is TGTGCCAGCAGCTTAGTACTAGCGGGTACAACCTACAATGAGCAGTTCTTC. Translation gives CASSLVLAGTTYNEQFF.

This sequence joins TRBV5-1 and TRBJ2-7, with 10 bases fitting TRBD2. V lost 5 bases and J lost 5; bases outside the gene matches: 10. Germline V gene lookup returns CDR1 SGHRS and CDR2 YFSETQ. The CDR3 has 15 amino acids. The DNA for the CDR3 is TGCGCCAGCAGGTCTAGCGGGAGTTCTCCCCACGAGCAGTACTTC. Translation: CASRSSGSSPHEQYF.

The chain joins TRBV5-1 to TRBJ1-1; weak D call: TRBD1 (5 bases). The CDR3 is made up of 16 amino acids. The ends were cut back, 3 bases at V and 0 bases at J, with 15 bases in the middle. Per the germline V gene, CDR1 is SGHRS and CDR2 is YFSETQ. CDR3 in DNA: TGCGCCAGCAGCTCGGACATGGTTTGGGTGAACACTGAAGCTTTCTTT. Its translation is CASSSDMVWVNTEAFF.

The CDR3 region is CATSDPGTGVDTQYF. Here the CDR3 DNA reads TGTGCCACCAGTGACCCCGGGACAGGGGTAGATACGCAGTATTTT. The V call is TRBV24-1, the J call TRBJ2-3, with TRBD1 matching over 10 bases. This CDR3 contains 15 residues. V shed 4 bases, J shed 5 bases, and the junction held 5 bases outside the gene matches. Germline values: CDR1 KGHDR, CDR2 SFDVKD.

This clone was found many times. The V call is TRBV11-3, the J call TRBJ2-7; 8 nucleotides agree with TRBD2. The CDR3 contains 15 residues. J lost 7 bases, V lost 4 bases, and 12 bases had no gene match. CDR1 SGHNT and CDR2 YENEEA come from the germline V gene. The CDR3, as DNA: TGTGCCAGCAGCTCGAGCGGGGGACTCCGCGGGGAGCAGTACTTC. This codes for CASSSSGGLRGEQYF.

The J gene is TRBJ2-7, the V gene TRBV6-2 or TRBV6-3; 9 bases align to TRBD2. Germline lookup yields CDR1 MNHEY and CDR2 SVGEGT. After removal of 4 bases from V and 2 bases from J, the junction contained 12 bases not matched to a gene. This CDR3 is 17 amino acids long. CDR3 region: CASSLIPRTSVTYEQYF. CDR3 bases: TGTGCCAGCAGTTTAATACCCCGGACTAGCGTAACCTACGAGCAGTACTTC.

This clone was recorded many times. This chain connects TRBV14 to TRBJ2-7; possibly TRBD1 for D (5 bases). CDR1 and CDR2 from the germline V gene are SGHDN and FVKESK. This CDR3 has 16 residues. V was pared by 4 bases and J by 4 bases, with 20 bases between. The chain's CDR3 is CASSLIGFRGIYEQYF. As DNA, the CDR3 is TGTGCCAGCAGCCTCATCGGTTTTAGGGGCATTTACGAGCAGTACTTC.

In the case of this clone: This CDR3 is also generated by other DNA sequences in the sample. The chain joins TRBV7-2 to TRBJ1-2, with 9 bases matching TRBD1. Germline loops: CDR1 SGHTA, CDR2 FQGNSA. V lost 5 bases to trimming and J lost 5 bases; unmatched junction nucleotides: 3. The CDR3 runs to 13 residues. The CDR3 DNA reads as TGTGCCAGCAGCCCCGGGACAGGGTATGGCTACACCTTC. This translates into CASSPGTGYGYTF.

The rearrangement joins TRBV4-1 to TRBJ1-6; D uncertain. V was pared by 0 bases and J by 7 bases, with 10 bases between. Germline V gene lookup returns CDR1 MGHRA and CDR2 YSYEKL. The CDR3 has 15 amino acids. As DNA, the CDR3 is TGCGCCAGCAGCCAAGATCCCGGGGTGAATTCACCCCTCCACTTT. It translates to CASSQDPGVNSPLHF.

V gene TRBV15 combines with J gene TRBJ2-5; 14 positions match TRBD2. CDR1 and CDR2 (germline): LNHNV, YYDKDF (reference sequence). This CDR3 is 16 amino acids long. The V segment lost 3 bases and the J segment 5 bases; nucleotides outside the gene matches: 5. CDR3 in DNA: TGTGCCACCAGCAGGGGACTAGCGGGAGTAGGGGAGACCCAGTACTTC. It translates to CATSRGLAGVGETQYF.

This clone was detected only a few times. The chain uses TRBV7-3 and TRBJ2-2; 10 bases are shared with TRBD2. The CDR3 consists of 15 residues. Germline-derived CDR1 and CDR2 are SGHTA and FQGTGA. V trimming: 4 bases; J trimming: 2 bases; junction bases outside the gene matches: 1. The CDR3, as DNA: TGTGCCAGCAGCTGGACTAGCGGTAACACCGGGGAGCTGTTTTTT. It specifies CASSWTSGNTGELFF. Using reference TRBV7-3 and TRBJ2-2 for the parts outside the CDR3, the full variable domain is GAGVSQTPSNKVTEKGKYVELRCDPISGHTALYWYRQSLGQGPEFLIYFQGTGAADDSGLPNDRFFAVRPEGSVSTLKIQRTERGDSAVYLCASSWTSGNTGELFFGEGSRLTVL.

Remarks on this clone: At one boundary the junction diverges from the germline segment, which might be a read error. This chain links TRBV6-6 with TRBJ1-1; 7 positions match TRBD1. Germline CDR1 is MNHNY and CDR2 is SVGAGI (reference sequence). The CDR3 is made up of 11 amino acids. This CDR3 reads CACRQGTEAFF. CDR3 nucleotides: TGTGCCTGCAGACAGGGCACTGAAGCTTTCTTT.

The chain carries TRBV15 and TRBJ1-2, with 7 bases that match TRBD1. The germline CDR1 and CDR2 sequences are LNHNV and YYDKDF (reference sequence). The CDR3 is made up of 11 amino acids. CDR3 coding DNA: TGTGCAATCCTGGACAGGAATGGCTACACCTTC. It codes for CAILDRNGYTF.

V gene TRBV6-5 combines with J gene TRBJ2-7; TRBD2 matches 8 bases. Germline lookup yields CDR1 MNHEY and CDR2 SVGAGI. The ends lost 7 bases at V and 3 bases at J; junction bases unmatched: 5. This CDR3 has 13 residues. CDR3 residues: CASTKSGGYEQYF. As DNA, the CDR3 is TGTGCCAGCACCAAGAGCGGGGGCTACGAGCAGTACTTC.

The V gene is TRBV29-1, the J gene TRBJ2-1; TRBD2 agrees at 11 bases. The CDR3 totals 17 residues. The germline V gene encodes CDR1 SQVTM and CDR2 ANQGSEA. V lost 0 bases to trimming and J lost 7 bases; unmatched junction nucleotides: 11. CDR3: CSVEDSRLAGSLNEQFF. CDR3 nucleotides: TGCAGCGTTGAAGATTCCCGACTAGCGGGGTCTCTGAATGAGCAGTTCTTC.

The chain recombines TRBV6-2 or TRBV6-3 with TRBJ1-1; TRBD1 agrees at 9 bases. In germline, CDR1 is MNHEY, CDR2 SVGEGT. The CDR3 contains 15 residues. Trimming at V came to 2 bases and at J to 3 bases, leaving 4 bases not matched to a gene. The CDR3 coding sequence is TGTGCCAGCAGTTACCCCGACAGGGGGGACACTGAAGCTTTCTTT. Its protein is CASSYPDRGDTEAFF.